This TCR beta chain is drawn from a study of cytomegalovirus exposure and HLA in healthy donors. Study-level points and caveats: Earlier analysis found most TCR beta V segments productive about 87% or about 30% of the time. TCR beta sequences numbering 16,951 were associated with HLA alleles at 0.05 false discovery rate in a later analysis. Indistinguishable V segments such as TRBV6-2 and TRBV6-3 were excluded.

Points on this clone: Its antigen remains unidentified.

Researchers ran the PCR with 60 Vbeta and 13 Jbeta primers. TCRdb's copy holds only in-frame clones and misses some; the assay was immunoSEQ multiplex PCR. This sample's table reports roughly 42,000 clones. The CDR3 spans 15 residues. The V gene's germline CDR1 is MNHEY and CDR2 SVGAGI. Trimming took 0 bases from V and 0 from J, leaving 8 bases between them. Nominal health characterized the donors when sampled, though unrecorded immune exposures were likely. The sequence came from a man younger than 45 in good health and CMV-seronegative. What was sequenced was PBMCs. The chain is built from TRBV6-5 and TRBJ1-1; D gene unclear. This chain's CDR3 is CASSYSIYLNTEAFF. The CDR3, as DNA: TGTGCCAGCAGTTACTCCATCTATTTGAACACTGAAGCTTTCTTT.